One TCR beta chain is described in this entry. Its specificity is unknown. The sample belongs to a study of T-cell memory formation after mild COVID-19. Study-wide results and caveats: Researchers could not confirm that second-wave clones peaking on day 37 targeted SARS-CoV-2. A second wave expanding day 15 to 37 was CD4+-biased; contracting clones were balanced. Some clones that responded turned up in pre-infection memory, which suggests that cross-reactive memory joined in.

Germline-derived CDR1 and CDR2 are MNHNY and SVGAGI (reference sequence). V was pared by 7 bases and J by 2 bases, with 5 bases between. CDR3 size: 11 residues. TCRdb recomputed calls from the 5' RACE reads with MiXCR, one row per CDR3 protein. The data contain 35,000 to 50,000 distinct CDR3 sequences, about 6.8% of them singletons. The source is an adult who had mild COVID-19 (a few samples of this study predate the infection). Cell type and time point are not known. The V call is TRBV6-6, the J call TRBJ1-1; D is uncertain. Source material: PBMCs or a T cell subset sorted from them (not recorded which). CDR3 bases: TGTGCCAGCATTCGAAACACTGAAGCTTTCTTT. It translates to CASIRNTEAFF.